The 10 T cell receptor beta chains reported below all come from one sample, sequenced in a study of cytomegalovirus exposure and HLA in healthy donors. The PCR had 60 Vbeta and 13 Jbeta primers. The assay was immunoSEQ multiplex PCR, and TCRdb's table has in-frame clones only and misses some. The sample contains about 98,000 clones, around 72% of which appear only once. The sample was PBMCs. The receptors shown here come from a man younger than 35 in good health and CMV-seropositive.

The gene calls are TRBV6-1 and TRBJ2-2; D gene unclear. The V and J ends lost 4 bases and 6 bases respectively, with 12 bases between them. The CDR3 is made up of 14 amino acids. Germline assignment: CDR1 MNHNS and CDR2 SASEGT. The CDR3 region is CASSVLNLAGELFF. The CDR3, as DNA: TGTGCCAGCAGTGTACTGAATTTAGCCGGGGAGCTGTTTTTT.

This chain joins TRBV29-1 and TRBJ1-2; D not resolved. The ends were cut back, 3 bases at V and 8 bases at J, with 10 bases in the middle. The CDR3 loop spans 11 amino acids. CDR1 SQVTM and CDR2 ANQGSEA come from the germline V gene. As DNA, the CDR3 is TGCAGCGTTGATTCCCGGAGGGGCTACACCTTC. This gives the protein CSVDSRRGYTF.

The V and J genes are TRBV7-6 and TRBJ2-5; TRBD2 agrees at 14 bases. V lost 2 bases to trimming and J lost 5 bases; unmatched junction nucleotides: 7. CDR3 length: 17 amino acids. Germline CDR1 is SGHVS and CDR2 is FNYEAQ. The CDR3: CASSLLGLAGASETQYF. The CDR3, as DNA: TGTGCCAGCAGCTTATTGGGACTAGCGGGGGCTTCGGAGACCCAGTACTTC.

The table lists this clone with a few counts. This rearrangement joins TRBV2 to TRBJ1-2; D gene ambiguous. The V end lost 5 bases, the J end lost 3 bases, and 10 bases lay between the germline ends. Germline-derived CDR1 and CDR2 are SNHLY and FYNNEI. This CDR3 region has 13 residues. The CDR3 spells CASSFTVDYGYTF. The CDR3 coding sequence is TGTGCCAGCAGTTTTACAGTCGACTATGGCTACACCTTC.

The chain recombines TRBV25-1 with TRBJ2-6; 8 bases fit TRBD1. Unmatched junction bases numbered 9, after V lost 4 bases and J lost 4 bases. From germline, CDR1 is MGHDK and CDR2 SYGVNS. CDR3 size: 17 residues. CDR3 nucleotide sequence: TGTGCCAGCAGTGGGACAGGGCTATCTACGGGGGCCAACGTCCTGACTTTC. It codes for CASSGTGLSTGANVLTF. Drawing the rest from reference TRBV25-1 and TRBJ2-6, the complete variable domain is EADIYQTPRYLVIGTGKKITLECSQTMGHDKMYWYQQDPGMELHLIHYSYGVNSTEKGDLSSESTVSRIRTEHFPLTLESARPSHTSQYLCASSGTGLSTGANVLTFGAGSRLTVL.

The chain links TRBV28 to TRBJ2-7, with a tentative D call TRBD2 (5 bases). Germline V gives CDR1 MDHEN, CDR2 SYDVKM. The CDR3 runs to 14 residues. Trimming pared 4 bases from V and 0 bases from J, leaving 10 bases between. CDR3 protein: CASSSPRDSYEQYF. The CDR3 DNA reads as TGTGCCAGCAGTTCGCCCCGGGACTCCTACGAGCAGTACTTC.

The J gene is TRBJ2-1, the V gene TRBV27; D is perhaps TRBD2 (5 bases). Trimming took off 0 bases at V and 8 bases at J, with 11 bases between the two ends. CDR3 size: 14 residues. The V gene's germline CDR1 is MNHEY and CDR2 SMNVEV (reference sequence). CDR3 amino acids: CASSLSTHGDEQFF. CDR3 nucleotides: TGTGCCAGCAGTTTATCCACCCACGGGGATGAGCAGTTCTTC.

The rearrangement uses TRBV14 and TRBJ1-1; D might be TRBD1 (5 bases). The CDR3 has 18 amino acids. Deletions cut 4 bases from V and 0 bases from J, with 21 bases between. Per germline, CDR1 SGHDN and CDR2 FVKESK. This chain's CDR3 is CASSRDRARAGLNTEAFF. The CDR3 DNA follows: TGTGCCAGCAGCCGAGACAGAGCCCGGGCGGGTTTGAACACTGAAGCTTTCTTT.

The CDR3 coding sequence is TGTGCCAGTAGTATACGACAGGGCCCCTACGAGCAGTACTTC. It codes for CASSIRQGPYEQYF. This chain links TRBV19 with TRBJ2-7; 7 positions match TRBD1. The trim removed 2 bases at V and 2 bases at J, leaving 3 bases unmatched. This CDR3 is built from 14 residues. CDR1 and CDR2 (germline): LNHDA, SQIVND (reference sequence).

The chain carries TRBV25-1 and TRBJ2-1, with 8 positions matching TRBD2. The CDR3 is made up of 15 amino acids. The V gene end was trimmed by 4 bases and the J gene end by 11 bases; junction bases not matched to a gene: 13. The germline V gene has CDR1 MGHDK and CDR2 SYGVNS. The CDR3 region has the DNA TGTGCCAGCAGTGGCGGGGGGCCCAACCCATACAAGCAGTTCTTC. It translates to CASSGGGPNPYKQFF.